This record covers a single T cell receptor (beta chain). CDR3 length equals 18 residues. Germline CDR1 is MRHNA and CDR2 is SNTAGT. J was trimmed by 4 bases and V by 6 bases; bases with no gene match: 14. How the authors handled the data: Estimation of nucleated cell counts relied on the amplification of reference gene primers. Measured with immunoSEQ multiplex PCR; TCRdb has only the in-frame clones, and not every one. The V and J calls and clone size were taken over from that table, and D and trimming were inferred from the DNA. The sample lists tens of thousands of clones, about 80% seen once, with about 19% in the top ten. The data were obtained in a study of blood T cell repertoires in COVID-19. About the study: Collection of acute and convalescent COVID-19 samples took place in the United States, Italy and Spain. T cells, B-cell-depleted T cells, or PBMCs supplied cDNA or gDNA.

Sequencing used peripheral blood. This sequence originates from a woman of 80 years or more with acute or convalescent COVID-19. The chain is built from TRBV6-4 and TRBJ2-2, with TRBD2 identical over 10 bases. This CDR3 is CASRAPLASGGLTGELFF. The CDR3 bases are TGTGCCAGCAGAGCCCCTTTGGCTAGCGGGGGACTCACCGGGGAGCTGTTTTTT.